Presented here are 15 T cell receptor beta chains from one specimen sequenced in a study of blood T cell repertoires in COVID-19. Assay used: immunoSEQ multiplex PCR; TCRdb lists only in-frame clones, some missing. The repertoire holds over 25,000 clones, with 90% as singletons. Sequences were obtained from peripheral blood. The receptors shown here come from a woman in her sixties with active COVID-19.

This chain uses TRBV6-5 with TRBJ1-1; unclear D gene. Trimming removed 5 bases from V and 4 bases from J, with 11 bases in between. The CDR3 runs 13 residues. The germline V gene has CDR1 MNHEY and CDR2 SVGAGI. Here the CDR3 reads CASSRSLPTEAFF. In nucleotides, the CDR3 is TGTGCCAGCAGTCGGTCCTTGCCCACTGAAGCTTTCTTT.

The chain recombines TRBV10-3 with TRBJ2-1; 14 nucleotides line up with TRBD2. V was clipped by 6 bases and J by 6 bases; unmatched bases: 1. Per germline, CDR1 ENHRY and CDR2 SYGVKD. This CDR3 comprises 14 residues. CDR3 protein: CAISGTSGSNEQFF. The DNA of the CDR3 is TGTGCCATCAGCGGGACTAGCGGGAGCAATGAGCAGTTCTTC.

V usage is TRBV6-5 and J usage is TRBJ2-2; 7 nucleotides align to TRBD1. This CDR3 contains 14 residues. The germline CDR1 and CDR2 sequences are MNHEY and SVGAGI. With 7 bases clipped from V and 7 bases from J, the junction kept 9 bases outside the gene matches. The DNA of the CDR3 is TGTGCCAGCAAGAAGACAGGGTATCACGGGGAGCTGTTTTTT. Translated: CASKKTGYHGELFF.

This clone occurred once. The CDR3 DNA follows: TGTGCCAGCAGACCGCGCTATGCAACTAATGAAAAACTGTTTTTT. Translation: CASRPRYATNEKLFF. This sequence joins TRBV28 and TRBJ1-4; D is unclear. V shed 6 bases and J shed 0 bases, with 11 bases lying between them. CDR3 length: 15 residues. The V gene's germline CDR1 is MDHEN and CDR2 SYDVKM.

This clone was found once. The chain has TRBV25-1 and TRBJ2-5, with D hard to call. CDR3 length equals 11 residues. V shed 4 bases and J shed 4 bases, with 4 bases lying between them. The germline V gene encodes CDR1 MGHDK and CDR2 SYGVNS. The CDR3 bases are TGTGCCAGCAGTGTCGGAGAGACCCAGTACTTC. Translation: CASSVGETQYF.

This chain connects TRBV28 to TRBJ1-5; D not certain. Trimming took 3 bases from V and 11 from J, leaving 17 bases between them. Germline CDR1 reads MDHEN; CDR2 reads SYDVKM. The CDR3 covers 14 residues. CDR3 in amino acids: CASSFGSPGATQHF. The CDR3 DNA reads as TGTGCCAGCAGTTTTGGGAGCCCAGGAGCGACCCAGCATTTT. Using reference TRBV28 and TRBJ1-5 for the parts outside the CDR3, the full variable domain is DVKVTQSSRYLVKRTGEKVFLECVQDMDHENMFWYRQDPGLGLRLIYFSYDVKMKEKGDIPEGYSVSREKKERFSLILESASTNQTSMYLCASSFGSPGATQHFGDGTRLSIL.

V usage is TRBV10-3 and J usage is TRBJ2-7, with 7 bases aligning to TRBD2. The CDR3 consists of 15 residues. The germline V gene encodes CDR1 ENHRY and CDR2 SYGVKD. After removal of 2 bases from V and 7 bases from J, the junction contained 11 bases not matched to a gene. CDR3 region: CAISEMTSSPGEQYF. As DNA, the CDR3 is TGTGCCATCAGTGAGATGACTAGCAGTCCGGGGGAGCAGTACTTC.

The V and J genes are TRBV28 and TRBJ2-7, with D possibly being TRBD1 (6 bases). From germline, CDR1 is MDHEN and CDR2 SYDVKM. The CDR3 contains 18 residues. Between the trimmed V and J ends, which lost 2 bases and 3 bases, there was a span of 23 bases. The CDR3 DNA follows: TGTGCCAGCAGTTTAACCCATAACAGGGTCGTAAAGGACTACGAGCAGTACTTC. Translating gives CASSLTHNRVVKDYEQYF. Using reference TRBV28 and TRBJ2-7 for the parts outside the CDR3, the full variable domain is DVKVTQSSRYLVKRTGEKVFLECVQDMDHENMFWYRQDPGLGLRLIYFSYDVKMKEKGDIPEGYSVSREKKERFSLILESASTNQTSMYLCASSLTHNRVVKDYEQYFGPGTRLTVT.

This sequence joins TRBV5-4 and TRBJ1-2; TRBD1 agrees at 7 bases. CDR3 length: 14 residues. The germline CDR1 and CDR2 sequences are SGHNT and YYREEE (reference sequence). V was pared by 3 bases and J by 5 bases, with 7 bases of the junction left unmatched. Here the CDR3 reads CASSWGQTPYGYTF. DNA for the CDR3: TGTGCCAGCAGCTGGGGACAGACACCTTATGGCTACACCTTC.

This chain uses TRBV10-2 with TRBJ1-2; 9 positions match TRBD1. Germline V gene sequence: CDR1 WSHSY, CDR2 SAAADI. V lost 8 bases to trimming and J lost 3 bases; unmatched junction nucleotides: 19. The CDR3 contains 18 residues. CDR3 sequence: CASRPFLTGGSEYYGYTF. CDR3 in DNA: TGCGCCAGCCGCCCCTTTCTGACAGGGGGTTCTGAGTACTATGGCTACACCTTC.

This clone was detected once. The rearrangement joins TRBV27 to TRBJ1-1; TRBD1 matches 7 bases. Per the germline V gene, CDR1 is MNHEY and CDR2 is SMNVEV (reference sequence). CDR3 size: 14 residues. V lost 6 bases, J lost 4 bases, and 8 bases stayed unmatched. CDR3 DNA: TGTGCCAGCAGAATAGGGGGCTTGGGCACTGAAGCTTTCTTT. Its protein is CASRIGGLGTEAFF.

This clone appeared once. Germline and junction disagree at one end, which may indicate a read error. V and J are TRBV2 and TRBJ2-7, with 12 positions matching TRBD2. The CDR3 contains 12 residues. Germline V gene lookup returns CDR1 SNHLY and CDR2 FYNNEI. Here the CDR3 DNA reads TGTGCCAGCAGCCCGAAGACTAGCGGGAGTCGCTTC. Its protein is CASSPKTSGSRF.

This chain links TRBV21-1 with TRBJ1-3. TRBV21-1 is described as a pseudogene. The CDR3 contains 13 residues. The CDR3 DNA reads as TGTGCCGTCCAAAAGAGGACTCGAAACACCATATATTTT. This encodes CAVQKRTRNTIYF.

This clone was observed a single time. The J gene is TRBJ2-5, the V gene TRBV7-2, with a tentative D call TRBD2 (5 bases). V was clipped by 1 base and J by 5 bases, with 11 bases between them. The CDR3 length is 14 residues. Germline-derived CDR1 and CDR2 are SGHTA and FQGNSA. The CDR3 reads CASSLGPGMETQYF. CDR3 DNA sequence: TGTGCCAGCAGCTTAGGGCCGGGGATGGAGACCCAGTACTTC.

The chain employs TRBV19 and TRBJ1-3, with D tentatively TRBD1 (5 bases). CDR3 length: 15 amino acids. The V gene's germline CDR1 is LNHDA and CDR2 SQIVND (reference sequence). Trimming pared 4 bases from V and 4 bases from J, leaving 14 bases between. Here the CDR3 DNA reads TGTGCCAGTAGTACCGGACACAACACGGGAAACACCATATATTTT. Translated: CASSTGHNTGNTIYF. Full variable domain (missing parts from reference TRBV19 and TRBJ1-3): DGGITQSPKYLFRKEGQNVTLSCEQNLNHDAMYWYRQDPGQGLRLIYYSQIVNDFQKGDIAEGYSVSREKKESFPLTVTSAQKNPTAFYLCASSTGHNTGNTIYFGEGSWLTVV.